The 14 T cell receptor beta chains below all came from one sample that was sequenced in a study of T cells expressing NK-cell markers. Each CDR3 protein gets one entry in TCRdb, which reprocessed the 5' RACE reads and gives no DNA. Its clone listing holds fewer than 400,000 distinct CDR3 sequences. Sample: blood T cells: a sorted CD56 or NKG2C T cell subset, CD4+ or CD8+ T cells, or bulk PBMC T cells (not recorded which). The receptors were gathered from a man aged 18-69 years in good health.

This chain uses TRBV6-1 with TRBJ2-7; TCRdb lists TRBD2, though no DNA is available to test this call. Germline V gives CDR1 MNHNS, CDR2 SASEGT. The CDR3 contains 13 residues. The CDR3 spells CASSISGVYEQYF.

The CDR3 sequence is CASSQPKHNEQFF. The V and J genes are TRBV23-1 and TRBJ2-1. TRBV23-1 is placed among ORFs of uncertain function. The CDR3 contains 13 residues.

This chain links TRBV28 with TRBJ1-1; TCRdb calls TRBD1, which cannot be checked without DNA. Germline CDR1 and CDR2: MDHEN and SYDVKM. The CDR3 covers 14 residues. The CDR3 loop is CASSPGARGTEAFF. Combining the CDR3 with reference TRBV28 and TRBJ1-1 gives the whole variable domain DVKVTQSSRYLVKRTGEKVFLECVQDMDHENMFWYRQDPGLGLRLIYFSYDVKMKEKGDIPEGYSVSREKKERFSLILESASTNQTSMYLCASSPGARGTEAFFGQGTRLTVV.

The rearrangement joins TRBV6-5 to TRBJ1-4; absent DNA, TCRdb's TRBD1 call cannot be checked. Germline V gene sequence: CDR1 MNHEY, CDR2 SVGAGI. The CDR3 has 15 residues. The CDR3 protein is CASSYSPDTTEKLFF.

The rearrangement links TRBV7-3 to TRBJ2-2; TCRdb proposes TRBD2, but this gene call is untestable without DNA. This CDR3 spans 15 amino acids. CDR1 and CDR2 from the germline V gene are SGHTA and FQGTGA. CDR3 sequence: CASSLTGTTSGELFF.

This chain links TRBV5-1 with TRBJ1-6; TCRdb returns TRBD1, unconfirmable since there is no DNA. CDR3 length: 16 amino acids. CDR1 is SGHRS, CDR2 YFSETQ, per germline. CDR3 sequence reads: CASSFQQGSYNSPLHF.

The V call is TRBV12-3 or TRBV12-4, the J call TRBJ2-6. The CDR3 is 16 residues long. CDR3 amino acids: CASRRWGNAGANVLTF.

The chain links TRBV29-1 to TRBJ1-1; TCRdb's D call, TRBD1, is unchecked because there is no DNA. The CDR3 is 12 residues long. Germline CDR1 and CDR2: SQVTM and ANQGSEA. The CDR3 region is CSALDRGTEAFF.

This chain connects TRBV29-1 to TRBJ2-5; TCRdb indicates TRBD1, and absent DNA this call remains unverified. Germline CDR1 SQVTM, CDR2 ANQGSEA. CDR3 size: 13 residues. The CDR3 spells CSVAKGGQETQYF.

The rearrangement joins TRBV18 to TRBJ2-7; the D call from TCRdb, TRBD2, cannot be confirmed without DNA. From germline, CDR1 is KGHSH and CDR2 LQKENI. CDR3 length: 17 amino acids. The CDR3 here is CASSPPYEGLSSYEQYF.

The CDR3 here is CARDWYRGAGTIHLNTGELFF. V and J are TRBV4-1 and TRBJ2-2; TCRdb's D call, TRBD1, is unchecked because there is no DNA. The CDR3 consists of 21 residues. Germline V lookup: CDR1 MGHRA, CDR2 YSYEKL.

CDR3 amino acids: CSAPGQGFDTIYF. J is TRBJ1-3 and V is TRBV20-1; TCRdb designates TRBD1, a call that cannot be tested without DNA. Germline loops: CDR1 DFQATT, CDR2 SNEGSKA (reference sequence). The CDR3 has 13 amino acids.

The V and J genes are TRBV5-1 and TRBJ2-4; the D call of TRBD1 rests on TCRdb alone, since no DNA is present to check it. The germline V gene encodes CDR1 SGHRS and CDR2 YFSETQ. This CDR3 comprises 14 residues. CDR3 loop: CASRPNRGMDIQYF.

This sequence joins TRBV28 and TRBJ2-1; TCRdb's D call of TRBD1 is untestable without DNA. Germline CDR1 is MDHEN and CDR2 is SYDVKM. The CDR3 totals 14 residues. Here the CDR3 reads CASSKVQGYNEQFF.